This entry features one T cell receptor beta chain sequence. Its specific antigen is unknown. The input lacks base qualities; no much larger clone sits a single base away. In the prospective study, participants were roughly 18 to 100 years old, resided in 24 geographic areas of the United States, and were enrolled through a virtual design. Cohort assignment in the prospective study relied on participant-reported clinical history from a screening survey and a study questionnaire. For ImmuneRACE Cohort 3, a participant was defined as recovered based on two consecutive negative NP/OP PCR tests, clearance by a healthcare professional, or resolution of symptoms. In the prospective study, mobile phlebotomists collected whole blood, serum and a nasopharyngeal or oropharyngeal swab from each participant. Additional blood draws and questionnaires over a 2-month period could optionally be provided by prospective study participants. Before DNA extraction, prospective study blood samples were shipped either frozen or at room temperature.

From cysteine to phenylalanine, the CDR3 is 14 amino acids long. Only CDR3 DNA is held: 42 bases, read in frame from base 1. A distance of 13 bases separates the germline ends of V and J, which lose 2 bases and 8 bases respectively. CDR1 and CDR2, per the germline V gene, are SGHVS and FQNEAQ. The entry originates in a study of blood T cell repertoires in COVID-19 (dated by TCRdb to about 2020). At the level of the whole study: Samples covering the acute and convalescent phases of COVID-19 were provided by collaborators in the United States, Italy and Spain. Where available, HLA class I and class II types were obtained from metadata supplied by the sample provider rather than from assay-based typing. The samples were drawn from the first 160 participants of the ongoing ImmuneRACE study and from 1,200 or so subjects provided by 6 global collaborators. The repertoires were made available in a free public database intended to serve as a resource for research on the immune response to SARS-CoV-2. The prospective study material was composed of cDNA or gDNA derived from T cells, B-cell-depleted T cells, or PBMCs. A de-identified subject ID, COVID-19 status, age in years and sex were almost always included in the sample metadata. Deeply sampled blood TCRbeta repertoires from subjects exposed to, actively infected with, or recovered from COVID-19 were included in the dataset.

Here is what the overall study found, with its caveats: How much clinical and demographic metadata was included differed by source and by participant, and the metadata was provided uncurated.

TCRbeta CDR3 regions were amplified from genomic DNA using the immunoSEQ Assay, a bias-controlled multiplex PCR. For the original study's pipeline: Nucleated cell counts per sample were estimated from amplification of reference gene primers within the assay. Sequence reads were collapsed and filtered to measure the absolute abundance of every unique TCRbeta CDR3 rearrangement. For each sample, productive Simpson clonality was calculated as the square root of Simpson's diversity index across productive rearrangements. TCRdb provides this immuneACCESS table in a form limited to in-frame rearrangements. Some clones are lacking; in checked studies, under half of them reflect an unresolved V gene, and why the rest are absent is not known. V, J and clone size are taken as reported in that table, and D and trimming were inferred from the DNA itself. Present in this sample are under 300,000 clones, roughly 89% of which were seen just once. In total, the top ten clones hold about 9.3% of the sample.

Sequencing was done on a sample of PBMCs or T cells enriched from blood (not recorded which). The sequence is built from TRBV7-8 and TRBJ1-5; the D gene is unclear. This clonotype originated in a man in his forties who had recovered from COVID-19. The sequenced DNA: TGTGCCAGCAGCTTACGAGGAATTAGTGAGCCCCAGCATTTT. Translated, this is CASSLRGISEPQHF.